This T cell receptor beta chain was captured in a study of blood T cell repertoires in COVID-19. Study context: Acute and convalescent COVID-19 specimens originated in the United States, Italy and Spain. From T cells, B-cell-depleted T cells, or PBMCs came the material, which was cDNA or gDNA.

Methods used by the authors: Reference gene primer amplification in the assay estimated nucleated cell counts. Measured with immunoSEQ multiplex PCR; TCRdb has only the in-frame clones, and not every one. V and J calls and clone size come straight from that table; D and trimming were deduced from the DNA. The sample comprises 150,000 to 200,000 clones, roughly 89% of which are singletons, and 3% to 4.5% rests with the top ten. Trimming pared 0 bases from V and 11 bases from J, leaving 11 bases between. Germline V gene sequence: CDR1 SGHRS, CDR2 YFSETQ. CDR3 length: 12 residues. The receptor's source is a man between 18 and 29 years old with active or convalescent COVID-19. The V call is TRBV5-1, the J call TRBJ1-1; D unclear. Sample: peripheral blood. The CDR3 here is CASSLGGERAFF. As DNA, the CDR3 is TGCGCCAGCAGCTTGGGGGGAGAGAGGGCTTTCTTT.